The 31 T cell receptor beta chains listed next were all sequenced from one sample in a study of cytomegalovirus exposure and HLA in healthy donors. The PCR used 60 Vbeta and 13 Jbeta primers. Method: immunoSEQ multiplex PCR; TCRdb's copy keeps in-frame clones and lacks some. The table has about 89,000 clones, around 85% seen once; the top ten hold approximately 7.4%. Specimen: PBMCs. These receptors were taken from a man in his forties in good health and CMV-seropositive.

The chain carries TRBV18 and TRBJ2-1; TRBD1 agrees at 7 bases. The CDR3 length is 15 residues. Germline CDR1 KGHSH, CDR2 LQKENI. Losses at the gene ends were 7 bases for V and 2 bases for J; bases not matched to a gene: 8. CDR3 sequence reads: CASLLPGTAYNEQFF. CDR3 coding DNA: TGTGCCAGCTTGCTCCCCGGGACAGCCTACAATGAGCAGTTCTTC.

The chain joins TRBV11-2 to TRBJ2-7; a possible D gene is TRBD1 (5 bases). The CDR3 totals 13 residues. Germline V gene sequence: CDR1 SGHAT, CDR2 FQNNGV. V was cut by 3 bases and J by 6 bases, with 12 bases left in between. CDR3: CASSFADSSEQYF. The DNA of the CDR3 is TGTGCCAGCAGCTTCGCTGACAGTTCCGAGCAGTACTTC.

V and J are TRBV7-6 and TRBJ2-2; 7 bases fit TRBD2. The CDR3 loop spans 16 amino acids. V shed 4 bases, J shed 7 bases, and the junction held 12 bases outside the gene matches. Germline CDR1 SGHVS, CDR2 FNYEAQ. The CDR3 coding sequence is TGTGCCAGCAGCTCCCGGCCGGGGGGTACGAGCGGGGAGCTGTTTTTT. As protein: CASSSRPGGTSGELFF.

The chain uses TRBV30 and TRBJ2-7; D unclear. The germline V and J ends were trimmed by 2 bases and 2 bases, with 10 bases remaining between them. Germline lookup yields CDR1 GTSNPN and CDR2 SVGIG (reference sequence). The CDR3 contains 13 residues. The CDR3 sequence is CAWSLRPAYEQYF. CDR3 nucleotide sequence: TGTGCCTGGAGTTTACGCCCGGCCTACGAGCAGTACTTC. The full variable domain, rest sourced from reference TRBV30 and TRBJ2-7, is SQTIHQWPATLVQPVGSPLSLECTVEGTSNPNLYWYRQAAGRGLQLLFYSVGIGQISSEVPQNLSASRPQDRQFILSSKKLLLSDSGFYLCAWSLRPAYEQYFGPGTRLTVT.

J is TRBJ1-5 and V is TRBV10-2; D is unclear. CDR3 length equals 12 residues. Deletions cut 6 bases from V and 9 bases from J, with 12 bases between. In germline, CDR1 is WSHSY, CDR2 SAAADI. The DNA of the CDR3 is TGCGCCAGCAGCCCCCTCGGTGGGCCCCAGCATTTT. Protein sequence: CASSPLGGPQHF.

This clone was seen once. The chain links TRBV9 to TRBJ1-4; 8 nucleotides agree with TRBD1. CDR3 length equals 15 residues. J was trimmed by 7 bases and V by 0 bases; bases with no gene match: 5. Germline V lookup: CDR1 SGDLS, CDR2 YYNGEE. The CDR3 DNA reads as TGTGCCAGCAGCGTAGGTAGGACAGGGAGTGAAAAACTGTTTTTT. Protein product: CASSVGRTGSEKLFF.

J is TRBJ2-1 and V is TRBV9, with TRBD2 identical over 9 bases. The trim removed 2 bases at V and 6 bases at J, leaving 6 bases unmatched. This CDR3 has 15 residues. Germline lookup yields CDR1 SGDLS and CDR2 YYNGEE. CDR3 residues: CASSVVAGAINEQFF. Written as DNA, the CDR3 is TGTGCCAGCAGCGTTGTAGCGGGAGCTATCAATGAGCAGTTCTTC. Combining the CDR3 with reference TRBV9 and TRBJ2-1 gives the whole variable domain DSGVTQTPKHLITATGQRVTLRCSPRSGDLSVYWYQQSLDQGLQFLIQYYNGEERAKGNILERFSAQQFPDLHSELNLSSLELGDSALYFCASSVVAGAINEQFFGPGTRLTVL.

The chain uses TRBV19 and TRBJ2-7; a possible D gene is TRBD2 (6 bases). This CDR3 is 14 amino acids long. Trimming pared 6 bases from V and 3 bases from J, leaving 15 bases between. In germline, CDR1 is LNHDA, CDR2 SQIVND (reference sequence). The CDR3 bases are TGTGCCAGTAGGCCTATTAGGGGAGGCTACGAGCAGTACTTC. Residues: CASRPIRGGYEQYF. The full variable domain, with the rest looked up from reference TRBV19 and TRBJ2-7, is DGGITQSPKYLFRKEGQNVTLSCEQNLNHDAMYWYRQDPGQGLRLIYYSQIVNDFQKGDIAEGYSVSREKKESFPLTVTSAQKNPTAFYLCASRPIRGGYEQYFGPGTRLTVT.

V usage is TRBV2 and J usage is TRBJ1-1; D not certain. The V and J ends lost 6 bases and 1 base respectively, with 6 bases between them. The germline gives CDR1 SNHLY, CDR2 FYNNEI. The length of the CDR3 is 12 residues. CDR3 coding DNA: TGTGCCAGCAGGGTCGGGAACACTGAAGCTTTCTTT. It yields the protein CASRVGNTEAFF.

There are a few counts of this clone. This chain joins TRBV2 and TRBJ1-5, with no clear D. The V gene's germline CDR1 is SNHLY and CDR2 FYNNEI. The CDR3 consists of 13 residues. V was clipped by 11 bases and J by 6 bases, with 17 bases between them. The CDR3 bases are TGTGCCTCAACGGAGGGATTGGGTCAGCCCCAGCATTTT. Its protein product is CASTEGLGQPQHF.

The rearrangement joins TRBV5-6 to TRBJ1-1; 7 nucleotides match TRBD1. There are 14 residues in the CDR3. The germline V gene encodes CDR1 SGHDT and CDR2 YYEEEE. V lost 4 bases to trimming and J lost 7 bases; unmatched junction nucleotides: 10. In DNA, the CDR3 is TGTGCCAGCAGCCCAAGACAGGGAACGAGTGAAGCTTTCTTT. Amino acid sequence: CASSPRQGTSEAFF.

With regard to this clone: Within the sample, other DNA sequences also encode this same CDR3. V gene TRBV4-2 combines with J gene TRBJ2-5, with a possible D match to TRBD2 (5 bases). CDR3 size: 13 residues. The V gene's germline CDR1 is LGHNA and CDR2 YNFKEQ. Trimming removed 4 bases at V and 5 bases at J, with 11 bases between. The CDR3 DNA is TGTGCCAGCAGCCCTGGACTGGTGGAGACCCAGTACTTC. It yields the protein CASSPGLVETQYF.

The chain couples TRBV30 to TRBJ1-1; the D gene is possibly TRBD1 (6 bases). CDR1 is GTSNPN and CDR2 is SVGIG in the germline V gene (reference sequence). The ends were cut back, 7 bases at V and 4 bases at J, with 19 bases in the middle. There are 14 residues in the CDR3. The CDR3 DNA is TGTGCCTCTCACTACCGGGACACCCTCACTGAAGCTTTCTTT. It specifies CASHYRDTLTEAFF.

The rearrangement joins TRBV4-1 to TRBJ1-1; 8 bases are shared with TRBD1. The CDR3 length is 15 residues. V gave up 3 bases and J gave up 0 bases; unmatched junction bases: 3. Germline V gene lookup returns CDR1 MGHRA and CDR2 YSYEKL. The CDR3 loop reads CASSHRQGMNTEAFF. The CDR3 DNA follows: TGCGCCAGCAGCCACCGACAGGGGATGAACACTGAAGCTTTCTTT.

The rearrangement links TRBV5-4 to TRBJ2-5; 10 bases map to TRBD1. The CDR3 runs to 16 residues. Germline V gives CDR1 SGHNT, CDR2 YYREEE (reference sequence). The J segment lost 4 bases and the V segment lost 0 bases, leaving 6 bases of the junction unmatched. CDR3 in amino acids: CASSLALGQGGETQYF. The CDR3 nucleotides are TGTGCCAGCAGCTTGGCCCTAGGACAGGGGGGAGAGACCCAGTACTTC. The full variable domain, rest sourced from reference TRBV5-4 and TRBJ2-5, is ETGVTQSPTHLIKTRGQQVTLRCSSQSGHNTVSWYQQALGQGPQFIFQYYREEENGRGNFPPRFSGLQFPNYSSELNVNALELDDSALYLCASSLALGQGGETQYFGPGTRLLVL.

V and J are TRBV6-5 and TRBJ2-7, with 7 nucleotides matching TRBD1. The CDR3 spans 12 residues. CDR1 and CDR2 (germline): MNHEY, SVGAGI. With 6 bases clipped from V and 5 bases from J, the junction kept 4 bases outside the gene matches. In nucleotides, the CDR3 is TGTGCCAGCAGGGACAGGTTAGACGAGCAGTACTTC. This encodes CASRDRLDEQYF.

This sequence joins TRBV5-8 and TRBJ1-2; D gene unclear. Germline values: CDR1 SGHTS, CDR2 YDEGEE. V lost 1 base, J lost 7 bases, and 11 bases lay in between. The CDR3 has 13 residues. The CDR3: CASSLRGIFGYTF. The DNA of the CDR3 is TGTGCCAGCAGCTTGAGAGGGATCTTTGGCTACACCTTC.

CDR3 sequence (DNA): TGTGCCTGGAGTGTACTAGCGGGGGTGGATACGCAGTATTTT. Amino acid sequence: CAWSVLAGVDTQYF. The chain is built from TRBV30 and TRBJ2-3; 11 bases map to TRBD2. The ends lost 0 bases at V and 6 bases at J; junction bases unmatched: 2. Germline values: CDR1 GTSNPN, CDR2 SVGIG (reference sequence). The CDR3 covers 14 residues. The full variable domain, its missing parts supplied by reference TRBV30 and TRBJ2-3, is SQTIHQWPATLVQPVGSPLSLECTVEGTSNPNLYWYRQAAGRGLQLLFYSVGIGQISSEVPQNLSASRPQDRQFILSSKKLLLSDSGFYLCAWSVLAGVDTQYFGPGTRLTVL.

The chain links TRBV6-1 to TRBJ1-5, with D perhaps matching TRBD1 (5 bases). CDR3 length equals 13 residues. Germline-derived CDR1 and CDR2 are MNHNS and SASEGT. Deletions cut 3 bases from V and 10 bases from J, with 13 bases between. CDR3 sequence: CASSDKGFPPQHF. CDR3 nucleotides: TGTGCCAGCAGTGATAAGGGGTTCCCTCCCCAGCATTTT.

The V call is TRBV19, the J call TRBJ1-5; a possible D gene is TRBD1 (5 bases). This CDR3 has 13 residues. Trimming removed 5 bases from V and 7 bases from J, with 12 bases in between. Germline-derived CDR1 and CDR2 are LNHDA and SQIVND (reference sequence). The CDR3 region is CASSPGITQPQHF. The CDR3 bases are TGTGCCAGTAGTCCAGGGATTACGCAGCCCCAGCATTTT.

This clone appeared a single time. The chain has TRBV2 and TRBJ1-2; D remains unclear. Germline V gene sequence: CDR1 SNHLY, CDR2 FYNNEI. The CDR3 is made up of 14 amino acids. V was cut by 3 bases and J by 4 bases, with 12 bases left in between. The CDR3 nucleotides are TGTGCCAGCAGTGATAGGGTCGAGGGCTATGGCTACACCTTC. It encodes CASSDRVEGYGYTF.

This chain uses TRBV5-4 with TRBJ2-1; 7 bases agree with TRBD2. This CDR3 spans 15 amino acids. CDR1 is SGHNT and CDR2 is YYREEE in the germline V gene (reference sequence). Trimming at V came to 4 bases and at J to 8 bases, leaving 12 bases not matched to a gene. Written as DNA, the CDR3 is TGTGCCAGCAGCCAACGACTAGCAAAGGGCGATGAGCAGTTCTTC. Amino acids: CASSQRLAKGDEQFF.

J is TRBJ2-7 and V is TRBV19; D remains unclear. This CDR3 is 13 amino acids long. The germline gives CDR1 LNHDA, CDR2 SQIVND (reference sequence). V was cut by 1 base and J by 7 bases, with 11 bases left in between. CDR3 nucleotides: TGTGCCAGTAGTATAGGTGGGTTCGGGGAGCAGTACTTC. Translation: CASSIGGFGEQYF.

The rearrangement joins TRBV6-4 to TRBJ2-1, with 10 bases identical to TRBD1. The CDR3 runs to 16 residues. The V gene's germline CDR1 is MRHNA and CDR2 SNTAGT. V shed 6 bases and J 1 base; nucleotides not matched to a gene: 6. The CDR3 DNA reads TGTGCCAGCAGCCACGGACAGGGGGGGTCCTACAATGAGCAGTTCTTC. As protein: CASSHGQGGSYNEQFF.

With regard to this clone: The junction does not match germline at one end; this may be a read error. The V call is TRBV7-9, the J call TRBJ1-4; D remains unclear. The CDR3 spans 15 residues. The V gene's germline CDR1 is SEHNR and CDR2 FQNEAQ (reference sequence). CDR3 sequence reads: CSSSLGPSTNEKLFF. The CDR3 region has the DNA TGTTCCAGCAGCTTAGGTCCTTCAACTAATGAAAAACTGTTTTTT.

The V call is TRBV9, the J call TRBJ2-2; 8 bases are shared with TRBD2. Germline V lookup: CDR1 SGDLS, CDR2 YYNGEE. V lost 0 bases and J lost 0; bases outside the gene matches: 4. The CDR3 is 17 residues long. The CDR3 region is CASSVEGGGTNTGELFF. The CDR3 DNA reads as TGTGCCAGCAGCGTAGAGGGCGGGGGGACGAACACCGGGGAGCTGTTTTTT. Looking up the rest from reference TRBV9 and TRBJ2-2 gives the full variable domain: DSGVTQTPKHLITATGQRVTLRCSPRSGDLSVYWYQQSLDQGLQFLIQYYNGEERAKGNILERFSAQQFPDLHSELNLSSLELGDSALYFCASSVEGGGTNTGELFFGEGSRLTVL.

The gene calls are TRBV14 and TRBJ2-7, with D maybe TRBD1 (8 bases). CDR3 length equals 15 residues. Trimming removed 6 bases at V and 4 bases at J, with 19 bases between. Germline V gene data show CDR1 as SGHDN and CDR2 as FVKESK. The CDR3 bases are TGTGCCAGCAGTAAACCCGGACAGGGAGGGTACGAGCAGTACTTC. As protein: CASSKPGQGGYEQYF. Supplemented by reference TRBV14 and TRBJ2-7, the full variable domain reads EAGVTQFPSHSVIEKGQTVTLRCDPISGHDNLYWYRRVMGKEIKFLLHFVKESKQDESGMPNNRFLAERTGGTYSTLKVQPAELEDSGVYFCASSKPGQGGYEQYFGPGTRLTVT.

V and J are TRBV25-1 and TRBJ1-1, with D possibly TRBD1 on 6 matching bases. Germline CDR1 and CDR2: MGHDK and SYGVNS. This CDR3 region has 12 residues. Trimming stripped 6 bases from V and 5 bases from J, with 10 bases between. CDR3: CASRAGETEAFF. CDR3 coding DNA: TGTGCCAGCAGGGCAGGGGAAACTGAAGCTTTCTTT.

To note about this clone: The sample holds other DNA sequences that translate to the same CDR3. V and J are TRBV25-1 and TRBJ2-7; D might be TRBD1 (6 bases). The germline V gene has CDR1 MGHDK and CDR2 SYGVNS. The CDR3 has 14 amino acids. The germline V and J ends were trimmed by 8 bases and 1 base, with 15 bases remaining between them. CDR3 nucleotides: TGTGCCAGCCCTATCGACAGGCGATCCTACGAGCAGTACTTC. This encodes CASPIDRRSYEQYF.

The chain couples TRBV28 to TRBJ1-4, with a possible D match to TRBD1 (6 bases). Germline V gene data show CDR1 as MDHEN and CDR2 as SYDVKM. The CDR3 is made up of 14 amino acids. V was cut by 6 bases and J by 3 bases, with 11 bases left in between. CDR3 residues: CASRGGPPNEKLFF. The DNA of the CDR3 is TGTGCCAGCAGGGGGGGGCCGCCTAATGAAAAACTGTTTTTT.

The sample holds one count of this clone. The chain uses TRBV7-9 and TRBJ2-7; 9 nucleotides agree with TRBD1. CDR1 and CDR2 from the germline V gene are SEHNR and FQNEAQ (reference sequence). V was pared by 3 bases and J by 4 bases, with 7 bases of the junction left unmatched. The CDR3 is 15 residues long. As DNA, the CDR3 is TGTGCCAGCAGCTTTACACAGGGGGCTCTTTACGAGCAGTACTTC. Translated, it gives CASSFTQGALYEQYF.